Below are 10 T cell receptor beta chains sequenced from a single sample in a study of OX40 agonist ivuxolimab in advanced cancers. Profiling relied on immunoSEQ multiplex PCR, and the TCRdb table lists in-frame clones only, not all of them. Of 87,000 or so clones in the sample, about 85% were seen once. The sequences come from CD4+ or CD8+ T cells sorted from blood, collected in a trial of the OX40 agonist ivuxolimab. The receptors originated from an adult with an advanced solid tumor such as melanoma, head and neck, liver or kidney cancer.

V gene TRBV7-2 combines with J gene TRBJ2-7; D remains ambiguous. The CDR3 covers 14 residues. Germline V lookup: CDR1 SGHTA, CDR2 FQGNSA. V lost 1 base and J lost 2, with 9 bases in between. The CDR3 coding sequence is TGTGCCAGCAGCTTAGACCCAGGAGCCTACGAGCAGTACTTC. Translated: CASSLDPGAYEQYF.

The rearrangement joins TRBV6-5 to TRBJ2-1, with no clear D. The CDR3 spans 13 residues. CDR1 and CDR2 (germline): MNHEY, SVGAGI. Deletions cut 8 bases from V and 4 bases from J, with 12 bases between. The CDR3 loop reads CASARRNYNEQFF. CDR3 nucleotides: TGTGCCAGCGCACGTAGAAATTACAATGAGCAGTTCTTC.

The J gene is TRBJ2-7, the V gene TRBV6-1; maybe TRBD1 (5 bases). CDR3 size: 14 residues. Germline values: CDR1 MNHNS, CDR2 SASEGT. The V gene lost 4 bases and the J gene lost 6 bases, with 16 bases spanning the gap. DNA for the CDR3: TGTGCCAGCAGTGTCGACAGAGCCTTGGGCGAGCAGTACTTC. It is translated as CASSVDRALGEQYF.

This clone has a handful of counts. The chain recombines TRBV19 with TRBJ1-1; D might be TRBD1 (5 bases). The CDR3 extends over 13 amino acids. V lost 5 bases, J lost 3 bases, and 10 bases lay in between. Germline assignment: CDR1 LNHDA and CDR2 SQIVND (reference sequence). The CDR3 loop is CASSVGGHTEAFF. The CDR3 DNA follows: TGTGCCAGTAGTGTCGGGGGACACACTGAAGCTTTCTTT.

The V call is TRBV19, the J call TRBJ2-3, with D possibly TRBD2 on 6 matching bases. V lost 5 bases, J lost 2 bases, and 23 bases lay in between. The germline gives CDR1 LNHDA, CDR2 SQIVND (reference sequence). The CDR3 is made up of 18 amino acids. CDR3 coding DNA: TGTGCCAGTAGTTTATTACCGGGACTGAACTTATTCACAGATACGCAGTATTTT. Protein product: CASSLLPGLNLFTDTQYF.

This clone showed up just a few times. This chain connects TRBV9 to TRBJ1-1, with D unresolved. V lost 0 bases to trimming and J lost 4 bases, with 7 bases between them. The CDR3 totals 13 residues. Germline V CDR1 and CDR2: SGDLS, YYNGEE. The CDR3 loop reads CASSVDQVTEAFF. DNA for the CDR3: TGTGCCAGCAGCGTAGATCAGGTCACTGAAGCTTTCTTT.

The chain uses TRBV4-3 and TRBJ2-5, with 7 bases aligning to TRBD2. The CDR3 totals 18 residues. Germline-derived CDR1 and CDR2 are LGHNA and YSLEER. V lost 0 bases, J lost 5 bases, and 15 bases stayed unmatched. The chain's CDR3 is CASSQDAASGPWGETQYF. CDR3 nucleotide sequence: TGCGCCAGCAGCCAAGATGCTGCTAGCGGTCCCTGGGGGGAGACCCAGTACTTC.

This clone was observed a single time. CDR3 loop: CASSSDSYTQYF. In nucleotides, the CDR3 is TGTGCCAGCAGTTCAGACTCTTATACGCAGTATTTT. The rearrangement links TRBV7-9 to TRBJ2-3; D gene uncertain. Between the trimmed V and J ends, which lost 6 bases and 7 bases, there was a span of 11 bases. From germline, CDR1 is SEHNR and CDR2 FQNEAQ (reference sequence). The CDR3 is 12 residues long.

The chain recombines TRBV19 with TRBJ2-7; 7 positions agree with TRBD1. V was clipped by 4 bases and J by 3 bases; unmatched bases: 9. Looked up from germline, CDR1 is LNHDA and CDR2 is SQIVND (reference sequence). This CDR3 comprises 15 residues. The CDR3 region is CASSTRQGEGYEQYF. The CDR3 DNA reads TGTGCCAGTAGTACAAGACAGGGAGAGGGCTACGAGCAGTACTTC.

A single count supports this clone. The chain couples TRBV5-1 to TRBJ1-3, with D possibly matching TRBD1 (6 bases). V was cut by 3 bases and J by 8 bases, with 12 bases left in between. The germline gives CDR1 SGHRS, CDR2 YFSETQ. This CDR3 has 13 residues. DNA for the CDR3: TGCGCCAGCAGCTCCGGCAGGGGCGACACCATATATTTT. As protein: CASSSGRGDTIYF.